The 13 T cell receptor beta chains presented below share a single source sample, sequenced in a study of T cell repertoires in cytomegalovirus infection. TCRdb redid the calling of the reads with MiXCR, one entry per CDR3 protein. In the table there are fewer than 400,000 distinct CDR3 sequences, roughly 18% of which are singletons. Specimen: PBMCs. These receptors were obtained from a human donor in good health (CMV status not recorded). Some clones in this sample may be carry-over from other donors' samples.

This clonotype has ten or more counts. This chain connects TRBV12-3 or TRBV12-4 to TRBJ1-6; D perhaps matches TRBD1 (6 bases). The germline V and J ends were trimmed by 3 bases and 8 bases, with 11 bases remaining between them. The CDR3 loop spans 14 amino acids. The CDR3 region has the DNA TGTGCCAGCAGTTTCGCAGGGGTGCATTCACCCCTCCACTTT. Its protein is CASSFAGVHSPLHF.

The chain combines TRBV7-6 with TRBJ2-5; 8 positions agree with TRBD2. Looked up from germline, CDR1 is SGHVS and CDR2 is FNYEAQ. V gave up 4 bases and J gave up 2 bases; unmatched junction bases: 3. This CDR3 contains 14 residues. CDR3: CASSSGTRQETQYF. CDR3 sequence (DNA): TGTGCCAGCAGCTCCGGGACTAGGCAAGAGACCCAGTACTTC.

Ten or more counts support this clonotype. The J gene is TRBJ1-1, the V gene TRBV12-3 or TRBV12-4, with D possibly being TRBD1 (5 bases). CDR3 length equals 13 residues. Trimming stripped 9 bases from V and 4 bases from J, with 15 bases between. The CDR3 bases are TGTGCCAGTATTGTGGGGGGTGGCACTGAAGCTTTCTTT. Residues: CASIVGGGTEAFF.

In this sample, this clonotype turned up a few times. The chain recombines TRBV4-1 with TRBJ1-1; D ambiguous. Trimming took off 0 bases at V and 3 bases at J, with 8 bases between the two ends. Germline V gene sequence: CDR1 MGHRA, CDR2 YSYEKL. The CDR3 totals 14 residues. Written as DNA, the CDR3 is TGCGCCAGCAGCCAAGATCAACGGGACACTGAAGCTTTCTTT. This codes for CASSQDQRDTEAFF.

This clonotype was counted at least ten times. The chain employs TRBV7-2 and TRBJ1-4; D is perhaps TRBD1 (6 bases). V lost 2 bases, J lost 8 bases, and 12 bases lay in between. CDR1 is SGHTA and CDR2 is FQGNSA in the germline V gene. This CDR3 has 14 residues. The CDR3: CASSLTRGLEKLFF. The CDR3 DNA follows: TGTGCCAGCAGCTTAACCAGGGGATTAGAAAAACTGTTTTTT.

This clonotype was detected a few times. The genes are TRBV20-1 and TRBJ2-5; no definite D call. Trimming pared 5 bases from V and 4 bases from J, leaving 8 bases between. The germline gives CDR1 DFQATT, CDR2 SNEGSKA (reference sequence). The CDR3 runs to 11 residues. The CDR3 bases are TGCAGTGCTTTACAAGGAGAGACCCAGTACTTC. Translated: CSALQGETQYF.

The chain is built from TRBV7-2 and TRBJ2-3, with D perhaps matching TRBD2 (5 bases). Deletions cut 5 bases from V and 0 bases from J, with 15 bases between. Per germline, CDR1 SGHTA and CDR2 FQGNSA. The CDR3 has 16 amino acids. CDR3 DNA sequence: TGTGCCAGCAGCCCCGACTACGCTAGAAGCACAGATACGCAGTATTTT. Translating it yields CASSPDYARSTDTQYF.

This clonotype occurred many times. The chain has TRBV19 and TRBJ2-3, with 11 bases fitting TRBD2. V lost 4 bases, J lost 8 bases, and 14 bases stayed unmatched. This CDR3 is built from 17 residues. Germline loops: CDR1 LNHDA, CDR2 SQIVND (reference sequence). CDR3 residues: CASSTTGTSGTGATQYF. The CDR3 nucleotides are TGTGCCAGTAGTACCACCGGGACTAGCGGAACAGGGGCTACGCAGTATTTT.

V usage is TRBV29-1 and J usage is TRBJ2-5; 11 nucleotides align to TRBD2. The germline gives CDR1 SQVTM, CDR2 ANQGSEA. The J segment lost 3 bases and the V segment lost 6 bases, leaving 0 bases of the junction unmatched. This CDR3 spans 12 amino acids. The CDR3 DNA is TGCAGCGTACTAGCGGGAGAAGAGACCCAGTACTTC. Protein sequence: CSVLAGEETQYF.

This chain joins TRBV11-2 and TRBJ2-3, with TRBD2 matching over 14 bases. CDR1 is SGHAT and CDR2 is FQNNGV in the germline V gene. The CDR3 spans 16 residues. V shed 5 bases and J 3 bases; nucleotides not matched to a gene: 4. The CDR3 region is CASSQGLAGETDTQYF. CDR3 bases: TGTGCCAGCAGCCAGGGACTAGCGGGGGAGACAGATACGCAGTATTTT. The variable domain in full, with the rest retrieved from reference TRBV11-2 and TRBJ2-3, is EAGVAQSPRYKIIEKRQSVAFWCNPISGHATLYWYQQILGQGPKLLIQFQNNGVVDDSQLPKDRFSAERLKGVDSTLKIQPAKLEDSAVYLCASSQGLAGETDTQYFGPGTRLTVL.

J is TRBJ2-7 and V is TRBV7-6, with TRBD2 identical over 7 bases. The V and J ends lost 6 bases and 4 bases, in that order; junction bases with no gene match: 6. Per germline, CDR1 SGHVS and CDR2 FNYEAQ. The CDR3 totals 13 residues. The CDR3 protein is CASRWEGAYEQYF. The CDR3 region has the DNA TGTGCCAGCAGGTGGGAGGGTGCTTACGAGCAGTACTTC.

This clonotype has a count of ten or more. This chain joins TRBV7-2 and TRBJ2-1; TRBD2 is a possible D gene (5 bases). The CDR3 covers 16 residues. Germline CDR1 SGHTA, CDR2 FQGNSA. Trimming pared 0 bases from V and 9 bases from J, leaving 18 bases between. CDR3 in amino acids: CASSLASGPIGSEQFF. The CDR3 nucleotides read TGTGCCAGCAGCTTAGCCAGCGGCCCCATAGGTAGTGAGCAGTTCTTC. Drawing the rest from reference TRBV7-2 and TRBJ2-1, the complete variable domain is GAGVSQSPSNKVTEKGKDVELRCDPISGHTALYWYRQSLGQGLEFLIYFQGNSAPDKSGLPSDRFSAERTGGSVSTLTIQRTQQEDSAVYLCASSLASGPIGSEQFFGPGTRLTVL.

The rearrangement joins TRBV20-1 to TRBJ2-5; 7 nucleotides align to TRBD2. The CDR3 totals 15 residues. J was trimmed by 6 bases and V by 6 bases; bases with no gene match: 16. Germline V gene data show CDR1 as DFQATT and CDR2 as SNEGSKA (reference sequence). DNA of the CDR3: TGCAGTGCGTCGGGGGGAGACGGGCTACCCAAGACCCAGTACTTC. It specifies CSASGGDGLPKTQYF.